The present T cell receptor beta chain was sequenced within a study of cytomegalovirus exposure and HLA in healthy donors. Study-wide findings and caveats: The TCR clusters that emerged in the first cohort tended, a later analysis found, to co-occur in the approximately 110 validation repertoires. In vitro experiments confirmed that a few CMV-associated chains were specific for CMV antigens.

V was cut by 0 bases and J by 9 bases, with 6 bases left in between. Germline V gene sequence: CDR1 SNHLY, CDR2 FYNNEI. The CDR3 has 12 amino acids. Data came from immunoSEQ multiplex PCR; TCRdb stores just in-frame clones and leaves some out. The sample holds about 56,000 clones; about 92% are singletons and the top ten take roughly 1.2%. In regard to this clone: Its target is not known.

The TCR sequence derives from a man between 18 and 29 years old in good health and CMV-seronegative. The specimen sequenced was PBMCs. The chain employs TRBV2 and TRBJ2-1; D is unclear. DNA for the CDR3: TGTGCCAGCAGTGAAGCGGGCGCTGAGCAGTTCTTC. It yields the protein CASSEAGAEQFF.